This TCR beta chain was obtained from a study of blood T cell repertoires in COVID-19. Per the original data handling: Nucleated cell counts were estimated from reference gene primer amplification. Method: immunoSEQ multiplex PCR; TCRdb's copy keeps in-frame clones and lacks some. The V and J calls and clone size are taken from that table; D and trimming were inferred from the DNA. This table holds about 80,000 clones, 89% found once. This clone was picked up one time. Trimming took 4 bases from V and 2 from J; bases not matched to a gene: 8. CDR3 length: 15 amino acids. Germline lookup yields CDR1 MNHNY and CDR2 SVGAGI (reference sequence).

The chain combines TRBV6-6 with TRBJ2-7; 7 positions agree with TRBD1. This receptor was identified in a man between 65 and 85 years old with active or convalescent COVID-19. The sample taken for sequencing was peripheral blood. CDR3 residues: CASSSTGKGAYEQYF. The CDR3 region has the DNA TGTGCCAGCAGTTCGACAGGGAAGGGAGCCTACGAGCAGTACTTC.